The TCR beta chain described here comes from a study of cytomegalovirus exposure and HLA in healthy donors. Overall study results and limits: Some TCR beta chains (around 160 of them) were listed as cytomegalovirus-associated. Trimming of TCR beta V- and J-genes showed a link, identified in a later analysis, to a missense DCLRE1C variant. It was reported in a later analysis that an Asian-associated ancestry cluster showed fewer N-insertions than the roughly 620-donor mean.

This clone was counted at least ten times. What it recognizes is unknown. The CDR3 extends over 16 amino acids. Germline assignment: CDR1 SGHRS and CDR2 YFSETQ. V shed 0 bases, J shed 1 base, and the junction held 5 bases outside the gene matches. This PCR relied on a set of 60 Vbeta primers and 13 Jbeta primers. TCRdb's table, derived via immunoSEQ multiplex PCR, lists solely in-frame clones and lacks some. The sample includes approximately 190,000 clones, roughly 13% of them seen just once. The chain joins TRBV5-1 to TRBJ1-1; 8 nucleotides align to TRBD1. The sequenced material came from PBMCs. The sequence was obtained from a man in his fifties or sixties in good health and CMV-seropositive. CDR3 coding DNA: TGCGCCAGCAGCTTGGGGTCCGGGACAGGGAACACTGAAGCTTTCTTT. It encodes CASSLGSGTGNTEAFF.